Each of the 10 T cell receptor beta chains below was sequenced from the same sample in a study of T-cell memory formation after mild COVID-19. Each CDR3 protein is one row after TCRdb ran MiXCR on the 5' RACE reads. Found here are 250,000 to 350,000 distinct CDR3 sequences, 15% to 20% of them singletons; the top ten hold under 25%. The sample taken for sequencing was PBMCs or a T cell subset sorted from them (not recorded which). These receptors were obtained from a man younger than 35 who had mild COVID-19 (a few samples of this study predate the infection). Cell type and time point are not known.

The rearrangement uses TRBV5-1 and TRBJ1-2; 10 nucleotides align to TRBD1. Germline CDR1 reads SGHRS; CDR2 reads YFSETQ. Trimming removed 4 bases from V and 4 bases from J; junction bases left unmatched: 16. This CDR3 region has 18 residues. DNA of the CDR3: TGCGCCAGCAGCCCGACCCGGGGGACAGGGGAACGGGGCTATGGCTACACCTTC. It codes for CASSPTRGTGERGYGYTF. The whole variable domain, filled in from reference TRBV5-1 and TRBJ1-2, reads KAGVTQTPRYLIKTRGQQVTLSCSPISGHRSVSWYQQTPGQGLQFLFEYFSETQRNKGNFPGRFSGRQFSNSRSEMNVSTLELGDSALYLCASSPTRGTGERGYGYTFGSGTRLTVV.

The J gene is TRBJ1-5, the V gene TRBV19; 8 positions match TRBD1. The CDR3 spans 15 residues. Germline V gene lookup returns CDR1 LNHDA and CDR2 SQIVND (reference sequence). Losses at the gene ends were 4 bases for V and 6 bases for J; bases not matched to a gene: 8. This CDR3 reads CASSSRGLNGQPQHF. CDR3 nucleotides: TGTGCCAGTAGTAGCAGGGGGCTAAACGGTCAGCCCCAGCATTTT.

The J gene is TRBJ2-1, the V gene TRBV4-3, with D unresolved. The V end lost 0 bases, the J end lost 7 bases, and 10 bases lay between the germline ends. CDR3 length: 14 amino acids. Germline V gene data show CDR1 as LGHNA and CDR2 as YSLEER. The CDR3 spells CASSQDGIGNEQFF. The CDR3 region has the DNA TGCGCCAGCAGCCAAGATGGGATCGGGAATGAGCAGTTCTTC.

The chain has TRBV3-1 and TRBJ2-1, with 11 nucleotides matching TRBD2. The CDR3 spans 16 residues. J was trimmed by 7 bases and V by 4 bases; bases with no gene match: 9. Germline loops: CDR1 LGHDT, CDR2 YNNKEL (reference sequence). The CDR3 DNA follows: TGTGCCAGCAGCCTGATGACTAGCGGGGTGGGTAATGAGCAGTTCTTC. It encodes CASSLMTSGVGNEQFF.

The table lists this clonotype with a count of one. The genes are TRBV28 and TRBJ1-2; the D is unclear. V dropped 5 bases and J dropped 1 base, with 17 bases sitting between them. CDR1 is MDHEN and CDR2 is SYDVKM in the germline V gene. The CDR3 sequence is 16 residues long. The CDR3 nucleotides read TGTGCCAGCAGTCTAGGTTTCAGGTCTAATAACTATGGCTACACCTTC. Translated: CASSLGFRSNNYGYTF.

The chain carries TRBV4-3 and TRBJ1-2; the D gene is possibly TRBD1 (5 bases). This CDR3 has 15 amino acids. Germline V gene data show CDR1 as LGHNA and CDR2 as YSLEER. V gave up 0 bases and J gave up 4 bases, with 12 bases separating them. The CDR3 reads CASSQDGHGPYGYTF. In DNA, the CDR3 is TGCGCCAGCAGCCAAGACGGACACGGCCCCTATGGCTACACCTTC.

This clonotype has only a few counts. The rearrangement joins TRBV5-1 to TRBJ2-2; TRBD2 is a possible D gene (6 bases). Trimming took off 3 bases at V and 1 base at J, with 10 bases between the two ends. The CDR3 is made up of 15 amino acids. Looked up from germline, CDR1 is SGHRS and CDR2 is YFSETQ. CDR3 residues: CASSSLRGNTGELFF. DNA for the CDR3: TGCGCCAGCAGCTCCCTGCGGGGGAACACCGGGGAGCTGTTTTTT.

The J gene is TRBJ2-3, the V gene TRBV7-3, with a tentative D call TRBD2 (6 bases). This CDR3 spans 15 amino acids. Germline loops: CDR1 SGHTA, CDR2 FQGTGA. V shed 1 base and J shed 0 bases, with 8 bases lying between them. The CDR3 reads CASSLMGTSTDTQYF. CDR3 coding DNA: TGTGCCAGCAGCTTAATGGGGACTAGCACAGATACGCAGTATTTT.

V is TRBV7-2 and J is TRBJ2-3, with 8 bases lining up with TRBD2. V lost 1 base and J lost 4; bases outside the gene matches: 10. This CDR3 has 17 residues. Germline CDR1 SGHTA, CDR2 FQGNSA. The chain's CDR3 is CASSLVTEAGGPDTQYF. The CDR3 nucleotides are TGTGCCAGCAGCTTAGTTACGGAGGCGGGGGGCCCAGATACGCAGTATTTT.

This sequence joins TRBV7-9 and TRBJ2-7; tentative D call: TRBD2 (7 bases). Looked up from germline, CDR1 is SEHNR and CDR2 is FQNEAQ (reference sequence). This CDR3 spans 16 amino acids. With 4 bases removed from V and 2 bases from J, the gap between germline ends came to 18 bases. Written as DNA, the CDR3 is TGTGCCAGCAGCTCCTCGCGGCGGGGGCTAACCTACGAGCAGTACTTC. Its protein is CASSSSRRGLTYEQYF.